A single sample is the source of the 16 T cell receptor beta chains below, sequenced in a study of technical replicates of blood from several donors. Profiling relied on immunoSEQ multiplex PCR, and the TCRdb table lists in-frame clones only, not all of them. The sample has under 85,000 clones, less than 98% seen once. The sample comprised T cells isolated from PBMCs. All receptors derive from a human donor in good health.

This chain links TRBV9 with TRBJ2-1; a possible D gene is TRBD2 (6 bases). Germline assignment: CDR1 SGDLS and CDR2 YYNGEE. Trimming left V 7 bases short and J 4 bases short, with 12 bases between. The CDR3 totals 13 residues. This CDR3 is CASSSDGYNEQFF. CDR3 nucleotide sequence: TGTGCCAGCTCTAGCGATGGGTACAATGAGCAGTTCTTC. Supplemented by reference TRBV9 and TRBJ2-1, the full variable domain reads DSGVTQTPKHLITATGQRVTLRCSPRSGDLSVYWYQQSLDQGLQFLIQYYNGEERAKGNILERFSAQQFPDLHSELNLSSLELGDSALYFCASSSDGYNEQFFGPGTRLTVL.

The V and J genes are TRBV10-3 and TRBJ2-7, with 11 bases aligning to TRBD2. Trimming removed 6 bases from V and 2 bases from J; junction bases left unmatched: 6. This CDR3 has 15 amino acids. The V gene's germline CDR1 is ENHRY and CDR2 SYGVKD. Here the CDR3 DNA reads TGTGCCATCAGAGGGGGACTAGCGGAAGCCTACGAGCAGTACTTC. Its translation is CAIRGGLAEAYEQYF.

This sequence joins TRBV9 and TRBJ2-7, with 9 bases fitting TRBD1. The J segment lost 7 bases and the V segment lost 3 bases, leaving 5 bases of the junction unmatched. Germline CDR1 SGDLS, CDR2 YYNGEE. This CDR3 comprises 13 residues. CDR3 region: CASSETGGDEQYF. The CDR3 DNA follows: TGTGCCAGCAGCGAGACAGGGGGGGATGAGCAGTACTTC.

The rearrangement uses TRBV28 and TRBJ2-7; tentatively, D is TRBD2 (5 bases). Germline CDR1 MDHEN, CDR2 SYDVKM. Trimming stripped 3 bases from V and 3 bases from J, with 12 bases between. This CDR3 is built from 14 residues. CDR3 DNA sequence: TGTGCCAGCAGTTTCGGGGTTCTAGGCTACGAGCAGTACTTC. It codes for CASSFGVLGYEQYF.

The chain uses TRBV19 and TRBJ2-7; 9 positions match TRBD1. CDR1 and CDR2 from the germline V gene are LNHDA and SQIVND (reference sequence). The V gene end was trimmed by 6 bases and the J gene end by 2 bases; junction bases not matched to a gene: 11. The CDR3 contains 16 residues. The CDR3 reads CASREQGASRPYEQYF. The CDR3 DNA is TGTGCCAGTAGAGAACAGGGGGCCTCGAGGCCCTACGAGCAGTACTTC.

V is TRBV6-5 and J is TRBJ2-3, with D possibly TRBD2 on 6 matching bases. V was shortened by 5 bases and J by 3 bases, with 15 bases between the two germline ends. Germline V gives CDR1 MNHEY, CDR2 SVGAGI. The CDR3 sequence is 15 residues long. The CDR3 DNA reads as TGTGCCAGCAGTACTAGAACTGGAGGGACAGATACGCAGTATTTT. This gives the protein CASSTRTGGTDTQYF.

This clone was found once. V gene TRBV20-1 combines with J gene TRBJ1-2; D may be TRBD1 (6 bases). V was trimmed by 4 bases and J by 8 bases, leaving 8 bases between them. CDR1 DFQATT and CDR2 SNEGSKA come from the germline V gene (reference sequence). CDR3 length equals 10 residues. This chain's CDR3 is CSANTGGYTF. Written as DNA, the CDR3 is TGCAGTGCTAATACAGGGGGCTACACCTTC.

This chain uses TRBV19 with TRBJ2-3, with D perhaps matching TRBD2 (5 bases). Trimming removed 2 bases from V and 7 bases from J, with 7 bases in between. Germline lookup yields CDR1 LNHDA and CDR2 SQIVND (reference sequence). This CDR3 is 12 amino acids long. CDR3 region: CASSIPGNTQYF. The DNA of the CDR3 is TGTGCCAGTAGTATACCCGGGAATACGCAGTATTTT.

The chain has TRBV11-2 and TRBJ1-1, with no clear D. The CDR3 sequence is 16 residues long. Germline V gene sequence: CDR1 SGHAT, CDR2 FQNNGV. The germline V and J ends were trimmed by 1 base and 3 bases, with 15 bases remaining between them. CDR3 residues: CASSLGGGWSHTEAFF. CDR3 DNA: TGTGCCAGCAGCTTAGGAGGAGGGTGGTCTCACACTGAAGCTTTCTTT. The full variable domain, rest sourced from reference TRBV11-2 and TRBJ1-1, is EAGVAQSPRYKIIEKRQSVAFWCNPISGHATLYWYQQILGQGPKLLIQFQNNGVVDDSQLPKDRFSAERLKGVDSTLKIQPAKLEDSAVYLCASSLGGGWSHTEAFFGQGTRLTVV.

The chain recombines TRBV5-1 with TRBJ2-3; TRBD1 might be the D (5 bases). The ends were cut back, 1 base at V and 10 bases at J, with 16 bases in the middle. Germline values: CDR1 SGHRS, CDR2 YFSETQ. There are 14 residues in the CDR3. Written as DNA, the CDR3 is TGCGCCAGCAGCTTGCCCAGGGAAGGGTACGCGCAGTATTTT. It encodes CASSLPREGYAQYF.

The chain combines TRBV9 with TRBJ1-2; TRBD1 matches 7 bases. Germline assignment: CDR1 SGDLS and CDR2 YYNGEE. The CDR3 has 16 amino acids. V was pared by 2 bases and J by 0 bases, with 7 bases of the junction left unmatched. This chain's CDR3 is CASSVHGTVANYGYTF. In DNA form, the CDR3 reads TGTGCCAGCAGCGTTCATGGGACAGTAGCTAACTATGGCTACACCTTC.

The rearrangement links TRBV27 to TRBJ2-7, with D possibly being TRBD2 (5 bases). Germline CDR1 MNHEY, CDR2 SMNVEV (reference sequence). This CDR3 contains 15 residues. With 7 bases removed from V and 0 bases from J, the gap between germline ends came to 16 bases. CDR3 amino acids: CASMVIAKGSYEQYF. In nucleotides, the CDR3 is TGTGCCAGCATGGTAATAGCGAAGGGCTCCTACGAGCAGTACTTC.

The gene calls are TRBV11-3 and TRBJ2-5; TRBD1 is a possible D gene (7 bases). Trimming left V 4 bases short and J 4 bases short, with 13 bases between. Germline V gene data show CDR1 as SGHNT and CDR2 as YENEEA. The CDR3 is 14 residues long. CDR3 nucleotides: TGTGCCAGCAGCTCAGGGGGGTACTTAGAGACCCAGTACTTC. This codes for CASSSGGYLETQYF. Complete variable domain (other parts from reference TRBV11-3 and TRBJ2-5): EAGVVQSPRYKIIEKKQPVAFWCNPISGHNTLYWYLQNLGQGPELLIRYENEEAVDDSQLPKDRFSAERLKGVDSTLKIQPAELGDSAVYLCASSSGGYLETQYFGPGTRLLVL.

The rearrangement uses TRBV4-1 and TRBJ2-2, with D possibly matching TRBD2 (6 bases). Deletions cut 0 bases from V and 3 bases from J, with 14 bases between. The length of the CDR3 is 17 residues. Per germline, CDR1 MGHRA and CDR2 YSYEKL. The CDR3 DNA reads as TGCGCCAGCAGCCAAGATTCGGGGGAAAGCTACACCGGGGAGCTGTTTTTT. Translation: CASSQDSGESYTGELFF.

This chain uses TRBV30 with TRBJ2-1; 8 nucleotides agree with TRBD2. V trimming: 1 base; J trimming: 3 bases; junction bases outside the gene matches: 8. The CDR3 covers 16 residues. Germline-derived CDR1 and CDR2 are GTSNPN and SVGIG (reference sequence). Here the CDR3 DNA reads TGTGCCTGGAGTGGCCCCACTAGCGGTAACTACAATGAGCAGTTCTTC. This gives the protein CAWSGPTSGNYNEQFF.

The rearrangement joins TRBV2 to TRBJ2-3; D unclear. CDR1 SNHLY and CDR2 FYNNEI come from the germline V gene. The length of the CDR3 is 14 residues. Trimming pared 2 bases from V and 4 bases from J, leaving 10 bases between. CDR3 bases: TGTGCCAGCAGTGAAACCCTCTACCCAGATACGCAGTATTTT. Its translation: CASSETLYPDTQYF. The full variable domain, in which reference TRBV2 and TRBJ2-3 provide the parts outside the CDR3, is EPEVTQTPSHQVTQMGQEVILRCVPISNHLYFYWYRQILGQKVEFLVSFYNNEISEKSEIFDDQFSVERPDGSNFTLKIRSTKLEDSAMYFCASSETLYPDTQYFGPGTRLTVL.